This TCR beta chain was recovered during a study of shared clonotypes between healthy human individuals. Study overall: Aged between 18 and 49, the donors were a couple of women and a few men.

Naive-designated CD8 cells lacked CD45RO, were positively enriched for CCR7, and omitted terminally differentiated effector memory CD45RA+ cells. Regarding the study as a whole: Researchers found naive subsets generally carried larger estimated richness than memory subsets. Clonotypes not shared had lower generation probabilities than those common to all four donors. Represented diversity, genetic and exposure-history alike, was limited by few donors.

V shed 0 bases and J 8 bases; nucleotides not matched to a gene: 2. From germline, CDR1 is SGHRS and CDR2 YFSETQ. The CDR3 is 14 residues long. Data came from immunoSEQ multiplex PCR; TCRdb stores just in-frame clones and leaves some out. Among 1.5 million to 2.5 million clones listed, roughly 94% were seen once. As for this clone: Antigen: not known.

The sequencing sample was made of naive CD8+ T cells sorted from blood. This sequence joins TRBV5-1 and TRBJ2-1; 10 bases map to TRBD2. This TCR was recovered from a young man in good health. The CDR3 loop reads CASSLVAGGYEQFF. CDR3 nucleotides: TGCGCCAGCAGCTTGGTAGCGGGGGGATATGAGCAGTTCTTC. The full variable domain, rest sourced from reference TRBV5-1 and TRBJ2-1, is KAGVTQTPRYLIKTRGQQVTLSCSPISGHRSVSWYQQTPGQGLQFLFEYFSETQRNKGNFPGRFSGRQFSNSRSEMNVSTLELGDSALYLCASSLVAGGYEQFFGPGTRLTVL.